The rows below give T cell receptor beta chains drawn from one sample of a study of cytomegalovirus exposure and HLA in healthy donors. Data came from immunoSEQ multiplex PCR; TCRdb stores just in-frame clones and leaves some out. The sample records 100,000 or so clones, roughly 80% being singletons. Sequenced input: PBMCs. The source is a young man in good health and CMV-seronegative. Both conserved end residues are part of each CDR3.

>TRBV7-2|TRBJ1-1
CASRDGQLNTEAFF
>TRBV4-3|TRBJ1-6
CASGWGGMNYNSPLHF
>TRBV2|TRBJ1-1
CASTRTGANTEAFF
>TRBV6-4|TRBJ2-1
CASSDSKQGAEREQFF
>TRBV7-7|TRBJ1-1
CASSLDRGTEAFF
>TRBV19|TRBJ2-5
CASSLGLGGLGEQYF
>TRBV19|TRBJ2-1
CASGQGNEQFF
>TRBV5-1|TRBJ1-2
CASRASGGDPLGYTF
>TRBV6-5|TRBJ2-5
CASSYIRRQETQYF
>TRBV30|TRBJ2-6
CASGWGGAFGANVLTF
>TRBV6-5|TRBJ1-6
CASSYSGQVDSPLHF
>TRBV5-1|TRBJ1-2
CASSSARQGGNYGYTF
>TRBV10-3|TRBJ2-1
CAISESSNEQFF
>TRBV19|TRBJ2-3
CASRYRTGSTDTQYF
>TRBV6-5|TRBJ1-5
CASRTTELQPQHF
>TRBV7-2|TRBJ1-1
CASSLGGTVGNTEAFF
>TRBV5-1|TRBJ1-1
CASSLQADLNTEAFF
>TRBV14|TRBJ2-3
CASSRTSGSGTDTQYF
>TRBV11-3|TRBJ2-3
CASSSRQGTDDTQYF
>TRBV5-1|TRBJ2-5
CASSSGYQETQYF
>TRBV4-1|TRBJ2-2
CASSQGSSGSSGTGELFF
>TRBV27|TRBJ2-1
CASSRLAGDGNEQFF
>TRBV7-9|TRBJ2-7
CASSPRTGFVYEQYF
>TRBV7-9|TRBJ2-3
CASSLILAGSTDTQYF
>TRBV4-2|TRBJ1-3
CASSQGQISSGNTIYF
>TRBV25-1|TRBJ2-7
CASSEYSPDSGRGYEQYF
>TRBV5-1|TRBJ2-5
CASSTEVAGGPGTQYF
>TRBV6-6|TRBJ2-2
CASWREGTGELFF
>TRBV10-3|TRBJ1-1
CAISVSRGTEAFF
>TRBV7-2|TRBJ1-2
CASTLSPADGYTF
>TRBV9|TRBJ2-5
CASSLGLAGGGETQYF
>TRBV6-5|TRBJ1-4
CASSYEATNEKLFF
>TRBV7-2|TRBJ1-1
CASSLGYRLNTEAFF
>TRBV9|TRBJ2-7
CASSEERGSSSYEQYF
>TRBV7-8|TRBJ2-1
CASSSEGTGYNNEQFF
>TRBV30|TRBJ2-7
CAWSMTSGRNEQYF
>TRBV2|TRBJ2-3
CASPGGDTQYF